This entry lists 18 T cell receptor beta chains sequenced from one sample in a study of OX40 agonist ivuxolimab in advanced cancers. Assay used: immunoSEQ multiplex PCR; TCRdb lists only in-frame clones, some missing. This table holds 60,000 to 85,000 clones, 90% found once. The sample was CD4+ or CD8+ T cells sorted from blood, taken in a trial of the OX40 agonist ivuxolimab. The receptor source for this set is an adult with an advanced solid tumor such as melanoma, head and neck, liver or kidney cancer.

The rearrangement uses TRBV7-3 and TRBJ1-1; D unclear. CDR3 size: 13 residues. V gave up 5 bases and J gave up 5 bases, with 12 bases separating them. Germline-derived CDR1 and CDR2 are SGHTA and FQGTGA. CDR3 in amino acids: CASSRGHGTEAFF. The CDR3 nucleotides are TGTGCCAGCAGCCGGGGTCATGGGACTGAAGCTTTCTTT.

The rearrangement links TRBV28 to TRBJ1-5; 8 bases map to TRBD1. CDR1 and CDR2 (germline): MDHEN, SYDVKM. Losses at the gene ends were 5 bases for V and 6 bases for J; bases not matched to a gene: 6. The CDR3 runs to 14 residues. The CDR3 DNA reads as TGTGCCAGCAGTCGTGGACAGGGAATTCAGCCCCAGCATTTT. This codes for CASSRGQGIQPQHF.

A remark on this clone: The germline gene is not matched at one end of the junction; a read error may be the cause. This chain connects TRBV29-1 to TRBJ1-2, with a tentative D call TRBD1 (6 bases). The CDR3 spans 17 residues. From germline, CDR1 is SQVTM and CDR2 ANQGSEA. The CDR3 nucleotides are TGCAGCGTTAAAGACATGGGGGGGTCAGGGGTCCGACTTGGCTACACCTTC. Its protein product is CSVKDMGGSGVRLGYTF.

This chain uses TRBV19 with TRBJ2-1, with 7 bases fitting TRBD1. This CDR3 has 15 amino acids. Germline V lookup: CDR1 LNHDA, CDR2 SQIVND (reference sequence). Trimming removed 1 base from V and 3 bases from J; junction bases left unmatched: 3. The CDR3: CASSIGQGFYNEQFF. CDR3 DNA sequence: TGTGCCAGTAGTATAGGACAGGGCTTCTACAATGAGCAGTTCTTC.

The gene calls are TRBV7-2 and TRBJ2-1, with 8 positions matching TRBD2. The J segment lost 12 bases and the V segment lost 5 bases, leaving 6 bases of the junction unmatched. This CDR3 spans 12 amino acids. Germline V gene lookup returns CDR1 SGHTA and CDR2 FQGNSA. The CDR3: CASSPLTSGQFF. CDR3 nucleotide sequence: TGTGCCAGCAGCCCCCTTACTAGCGGGCAGTTCTTC.

There are a few counts of this clone. The chain employs TRBV2 and TRBJ2-7, with TRBD2 matching over 11 bases. This CDR3 has 13 residues. Per germline, CDR1 SNHLY and CDR2 FYNNEI. With V trimmed by 6 bases and J by 3 bases, 1 base remained unmatched. The CDR3 region is CASRTSGNYEQYF. Written as DNA, the CDR3 is TGTGCCAGCAGGACTAGCGGGAACTACGAGCAGTACTTC.

CDR3 nucleotide sequence: TGCAGCGTTGACCTCCGGGACAAAGGCTACAATGAGCAGTTCTTC. The encoded protein is CSVDLRDKGYNEQFF. The rearrangement uses TRBV29-1 and TRBJ2-1, with D maybe TRBD1 (6 bases). The CDR3 sequence is 15 residues long. The V end was cut by 3 bases, the J end by 3 bases, with 15 bases between. Germline CDR1 and CDR2: SQVTM and ANQGSEA.

The genes are TRBV5-6 and TRBJ2-7; 8 nucleotides agree with TRBD2. Trimming removed 0 bases from V and 7 bases from J; junction bases left unmatched: 9. CDR1 and CDR2 from the germline V gene are SGHDT and YYEEEE. The CDR3 is 15 residues long. CDR3 in DNA: TGTGCCAGCAGCTTGGCCCCGGGAGGGCCGGGGGAGCAGTACTTC. It is translated as CASSLAPGGPGEQYF.

As regards this clone: Distinct nucleotide sequences in the sample also encode this CDR3. This chain joins TRBV12-5 and TRBJ2-3; the D gene is possibly TRBD2 (6 bases). In germline, CDR1 is LGHNT, CDR2 FRNRAP. The CDR3 spans 12 residues. Trimming cost V 7 bases and J 1 base, with 6 bases left between them. This chain's CDR3 is CASAGGTDTQYF. The CDR3 DNA reads as TGTGCTAGTGCGGGGGGCACAGATACGCAGTATTTT.

V usage is TRBV7-2 and J usage is TRBJ1-4; no reliable D call. V was trimmed by 3 bases and J by 0 bases, leaving 8 bases between them. Germline V gene sequence: CDR1 SGHTA, CDR2 FQGNSA. The CDR3 consists of 15 residues. The CDR3 DNA follows: TGTGCCAGCAGCTTGCAGACTGCAACTAATGAAAAACTGTTTTTT. Translating it yields CASSLQTATNEKLFF.

This rearrangement joins TRBV28 to TRBJ2-1; a possible D gene is TRBD1 (6 bases). The CDR3 has 12 residues. Between the trimmed V and J ends, which lost 8 bases and 7 bases, there was a span of 12 bases. Germline CDR1 MDHEN, CDR2 SYDVKM. CDR3 in DNA: TGTGCCAGCTGGAACAGGGTAAATGAGCAGTTCTTC. Translation gives CASWNRVNEQFF.

This clone is a singleton in its sample. The chain joins TRBV5-1 to TRBJ1-1; D is unresolved. The CDR3 length is 13 residues. Trimming shortened V by 1 base and J by 8 bases, and 12 bases separated the two germline ends. Germline V gene lookup returns CDR1 SGHRS and CDR2 YFSETQ. The CDR3 loop reads CASSLIASAEAFF. The CDR3 nucleotides read TGCGCCAGCAGCTTGATTGCGTCCGCCGAAGCTTTCTTT.

The V call is TRBV5-1, the J call TRBJ2-7, with a possible D match to TRBD1 (8 bases). This CDR3 contains 14 residues. CDR1 and CDR2 (germline): SGHRS, YFSETQ. Trimming shortened V by 4 bases and J by 4 bases, and 15 bases separated the two germline ends. CDR3 DNA: TGCGCCAGCAGCCCTGGACAGGGAGGGTACGAGCAGTACTTC. It is translated as CASSPGQGGYEQYF.

The rearrangement joins TRBV29-1 to TRBJ2-7, with a tentative D call TRBD1 (6 bases). This CDR3 is 12 amino acids long. Germline CDR1 is SQVTM and CDR2 is ANQGSEA. Trimming pared 6 bases from V and 0 bases from J, leaving 9 bases between. The chain's CDR3 is CSVTGFSYEQYF. CDR3 nucleotides: TGCAGCGTGACAGGATTCTCCTACGAGCAGTACTTC.

The V gene is TRBV28, the J gene TRBJ1-6, with 7 positions matching TRBD1. The CDR3 extends over 18 amino acids. After removal of 4 bases from V and 5 bases from J, the junction contained 14 bases not matched to a gene. Germline CDR1 reads MDHEN; CDR2 reads SYDVKM. CDR3 residues: CASSSPIRQGWDNSPLHF. In DNA form, the CDR3 reads TGTGCCAGCAGTTCCCCCATACGACAGGGATGGGATAATTCACCCCTCCACTTT.

A note on this clone: At one boundary the junction diverges from the germline segment, which might be a read error. The V and J genes are TRBV14 and TRBJ1-1; possibly TRBD1 for D (5 bases). Germline loops: CDR1 SGHDN, CDR2 FVKESK. The CDR3 covers 13 residues. The CDR3 reads CASSQDSMAGYSF. The CDR3 nucleotides are TGTGCCAGCAGCCAAGATTCTATGGCAGGGTATTCGTTT.

V and J are TRBV19 and TRBJ2-7, with TRBD1 matching 8 bases. After removal of 6 bases from V and 4 bases from J, the junction contained 8 bases not matched to a gene. CDR1 is LNHDA and CDR2 is SQIVND in the germline V gene (reference sequence). The CDR3 covers 14 residues. CDR3 sequence: CASRYGQGEYEQYF. The CDR3 coding sequence is TGTGCCAGTAGATACGGACAGGGAGAGTACGAGCAGTACTTC.

This clone was recorded once. The chain joins TRBV5-1 to TRBJ1-1, with D uncertain. Germline V gives CDR1 SGHRS, CDR2 YFSETQ. The CDR3 has 13 amino acids. With 0 bases removed from V and 7 bases from J, the gap between germline ends came to 10 bases. DNA for the CDR3: TGCGCCAGCAGCTTGGCAGAGAACCGTGAAGCTTTCTTT. It translates to CASSLAENREAFF.